The 32 T cell receptor beta chains below were found in one sample sequenced in a study of regulatory T cells in long-lasting Graves disease. Sequencing libraries for TCR beta were prepared with iRepertoire HTBI primers and Arm-PCR of CDR3 regions. TCRdb called the multiplex PCR reads again in MiXCR, with one record for every CDR3 protein. The table has about 340,000 distinct CDR3 sequences, roughly 21% seen once; the top ten hold less than 35%. Time point indicated: persistent/refractory GD, antithyroid drugs over 5 years with positive TRAb. The authors made the TCR library using RNA they extracted from PBMCs. Sequencing used peripheral blood mononuclear cells (PBMCs), obtained when the disease was refractory, from a patient treated with antithyroid drugs. The receptors derive from a female donor with Graves disease.

This sequence joins TRBV6-1 and TRBJ2-5, with D possibly matching TRBD1 (6 bases). The CDR3 totals 13 residues. CDR1 MNHNS and CDR2 SASEGT come from the germline V gene. The V and J ends lost 7 bases and 4 bases respectively, with 13 bases between them. CDR3 bases: TGTGCCAGCACCCCCGCAGGGGCAGAGACCCAGTACTTC. Protein product: CASTPAGAETQYF.

The chain combines TRBV19 with TRBJ2-7; D is ambiguous. The length of the CDR3 is 13 residues. V lost 3 bases and J lost 3, with 9 bases in between. Germline CDR1 is LNHDA and CDR2 is SQIVND (reference sequence). The chain's CDR3 is CASSIGYDYEQYF. The CDR3 DNA reads as TGTGCCAGTAGTATTGGTTACGACTACGAGCAGTACTTC.

This clonotype was seen repeatedly, ten times or more. This chain connects TRBV6-1 to TRBJ1-2; possible D gene TRBD1, 6 bases. There are 15 residues in the CDR3. V gave up 2 bases and J gave up 4 bases, with 14 bases separating them. The germline V gene encodes CDR1 MNHNS and CDR2 SASEGT. The CDR3 spells CASSEWAGERYGYTF. As DNA, the CDR3 is TGTGCCAGCAGTGAATGGGCAGGGGAGCGCTATGGCTACACCTTC.

The chain is built from TRBV7-9 and TRBJ1-2; tentative D call: TRBD1 (5 bases). The germline gives CDR1 SEHNR, CDR2 FQNEAQ (reference sequence). The length of the CDR3 is 13 residues. With 5 bases removed from V and 4 bases from J, the gap between germline ends came to 11 bases. CDR3 in amino acids: CASSPDSFYGYTF. CDR3 nucleotides: TGTGCCAGCAGCCCCGACAGCTTCTATGGCTACACCTTC.

This clonotype was counted ten times or more. The chain joins TRBV12-3 or TRBV12-4 to TRBJ2-2; D is ambiguous. V lost 1 base to trimming and J lost 8 bases, with 5 bases between them. This CDR3 has 12 amino acids. Here the CDR3 DNA reads TGTGCCAGCAGTTTAGTTAGGGGGGAGCTGTTTTTT. This translates into CASSLVRGELFF.

The CDR3 here is CASSPRLTSGRFDEQYF. DNA for the CDR3: TGTGCCAGCAGCCCGAGGCTGACTAGCGGGAGATTCGACGAGCAGTACTTC. The rearrangement joins TRBV7-3 to TRBJ2-7; 12 nucleotides match TRBD2. J gave up 5 bases and V 5 bases, and 13 bases lay outside the gene matches. CDR3 size: 17 residues. The germline V gene encodes CDR1 SGHTA and CDR2 FQGTGA.

At least ten counts were recorded for this clonotype. The J gene is TRBJ1-1, the V gene TRBV27; the match to TRBD1 covers 9 bases. CDR1 is MNHEY, CDR2 SMNVEV, per germline (reference sequence). V lost 2 bases and J lost 4; bases outside the gene matches: 11. The CDR3 covers 17 residues. CDR3 nucleotides: TGTGCCAGCAGTTTAAAGGGACAGGGCTCAGCGTCCACTGAAGCTTTCTTT. It is translated as CASSLKGQGSASTEAFF.

Many counts were recorded for this clonotype. The V gene is TRBV6-1, the J gene TRBJ2-5, with D possibly matching TRBD2 (6 bases). CDR3 size: 13 residues. V lost 7 bases and J lost 4, with 13 bases in between. The germline gives CDR1 MNHNS, CDR2 SASEGT. The CDR3, as DNA: TGTGCCAGCAATCCGACTAGGTCAGAGACCCAGTACTTC. Amino acids: CASNPTRSETQYF.

This clonotype was counted a few times. This sequence joins TRBV27 and TRBJ1-2, with no clear D. The CDR3 has 8 residues. V shed 5 bases and J shed 10 bases, with 2 bases lying between them. The germline V gene has CDR1 MNHEY and CDR2 SMNVEV (reference sequence). CDR3 sequence reads: CASSNYTF. The CDR3 coding sequence is TGTGCCAGCAGTAACTACACCTTC.

The chain carries TRBV4-1 and TRBJ1-6; no clear D gene. The length of the CDR3 is 14 residues. V was shortened by 4 bases and J by 5 bases, with 9 bases between the two germline ends. Germline V gives CDR1 MGHRA, CDR2 YSYEKL. As DNA, the CDR3 is TGCGCCAGCAGCCTCTCACGCGATAATTCACCCCTCCACTTT. Translated, it gives CASSLSRDNSPLHF.

This clonotype came up many times. Here the CDR3 DNA reads TGTGCCAGCAGCTCAGGAACGGGGGCCCAGTACTTC. Protein sequence: CASSSGTGAQYF. V and J are TRBV12-3 or TRBV12-4 and TRBJ2-5; TRBD2 might be the D (6 bases). Trimming left V 6 bases short and J 9 bases short, with 14 bases between. The CDR3 has 12 residues.

The chain combines TRBV28 with TRBJ2-1, with 8 bases matching TRBD1. V lost 6 bases to trimming and J lost 3 bases; unmatched junction nucleotides: 10. Germline CDR1 is MDHEN and CDR2 is SYDVKM. The CDR3 covers 16 residues. The CDR3 nucleotides are TGTGCCAGCAGCCCTGAAGACAGGGGAGGCTACAATGAGCAGTTCTTC. Translation gives CASSPEDRGGYNEQFF. Filled out from reference TRBV28 and TRBJ2-1, the complete variable domain reads DVKVTQSSRYLVKRTGEKVFLECVQDMDHENMFWYRQDPGLGLRLIYFSYDVKMKEKGDIPEGYSVSREKKERFSLILESASTNQTSMYLCASSPEDRGGYNEQFFGPGTRLTVL.

This clonotype was seen a few times. The chain carries TRBV6-2 or TRBV6-3 and TRBJ2-2; no firm D call. Trimming took off 0 bases at V and 6 bases at J, with 8 bases between the two ends. This CDR3 is built from 14 residues. The germline gives CDR1 MNHEY, CDR2 SVGEGT. CDR3 region: CASSYSIGPGELFF. For the CDR3, the DNA is TGTGCCAGCAGTTACTCGATAGGGCCCGGGGAGCTGTTTTTT.

In its sample, this clonotype was seen a few times. A much more abundant neighbour one base away suggests this may be a read error. This chain joins TRBV12-5 and TRBJ1-5; D gene uncertain. The V gene's germline CDR1 is LGHNT and CDR2 FRNRAP. The CDR3 length is 15 residues. V lost 2 bases and J lost 3, with 11 bases in between. CDR3 sequence (DNA): TGTGCTAGTGGTTTGTATGAGCTCTCCAATCAGCCCCAGCATTTT. This codes for CASGLYELSNQPQHF.

The chain employs TRBV7-8 and TRBJ1-1, with D maybe TRBD1 (6 bases). This CDR3 has 17 residues. Germline-derived CDR1 and CDR2 are SGHVS and FQNEAQ. Trimming took 2 bases from V and 2 from J, leaving 18 bases between them. DNA of the CDR3: TGTGCCAGCAGCTTATATCTCGTGGGGGGCTCTAACACTGAAGCTTTCTTT. Amino acid sequence: CASSLYLVGGSNTEAFF.

The chain carries TRBV4-3 and TRBJ1-2, with unresolved D. In germline, CDR1 is LGHNA, CDR2 YSLEER. The CDR3 is 14 residues long. Trimming pared 0 bases from V and 8 bases from J, leaving 13 bases between. CDR3 in amino acids: CASSQETRSGGYTF. In DNA, the CDR3 is TGCGCCAGCAGCCAAGAGACTCGGAGTGGGGGCTACACCTTC.

This clonotype was recorded many times. The chain uses TRBV12-5 and TRBJ1-2; 7 nucleotides match TRBD1. From germline, CDR1 is LGHNT and CDR2 FRNRAP. The CDR3 covers 18 residues. V lost 2 bases and J lost 4; bases outside the gene matches: 16. The CDR3 protein is CASGLPPVLGTDSYGYTF. The CDR3 bases are TGTGCTAGTGGTTTGCCCCCGGTTCTTGGGACAGACAGCTATGGCTACACCTTC.

This clonotype was counted ten times or more. The chain is built from TRBV2 and TRBJ1-2; no reliable D call. Between the trimmed V and J ends, which lost 6 bases and 4 bases, there was a span of 9 bases. The CDR3 covers 12 residues. Looked up from germline, CDR1 is SNHLY and CDR2 is FYNNEI. The CDR3 sequence is CASRRAGYGYTF. Here the CDR3 DNA reads TGTGCCAGCAGGCGGGCCGGCTATGGCTACACCTTC.

The chain joins TRBV2 to TRBJ1-1; 8 bases agree with TRBD1. This CDR3 spans 12 amino acids. Germline loops: CDR1 SNHLY, CDR2 FYNNEI. The junction had 8 bases not matched to a gene; V was cut back by 9 bases and J by 8 bases. The CDR3 bases are TGTGCCAGGACAGGGGAGGGTACCGAAGCTTTCTTT. It codes for CARTGEGTEAFF.

The CDR3 spells CAWSVRGPYGGGYTF. As DNA, the CDR3 is TGTGCCTGGAGTGTAAGGGGGCCCTATGGAGGAGGCTACACCTTC. The rearrangement uses TRBV30 and TRBJ1-2, with 7 bases that match TRBD1. The CDR3 length is 15 residues. Germline trimming cut 0 bases from V and 8 bases from J; bases unmatched to any gene: 12. Germline loops: CDR1 GTSNPN, CDR2 SVGIG (reference sequence).

At least ten counts were recorded for this clonotype. V gene TRBV18 combines with J gene TRBJ1-1, with D maybe TRBD1 (5 bases). V lost 3 bases and J lost 3, with 14 bases in between. CDR1 and CDR2 (germline): KGHSH, LQKENI. The CDR3 covers 15 residues. The CDR3 region has the DNA TGTGCCAGCTCACCTAACTCGGCGGGGGACACTGAAGCTTTCTTT. It codes for CASSPNSAGDTEAFF. The variable domain in full, completed from reference TRBV18 and TRBJ1-1, reads NAGVMQNPRHLVRRRGQEARLRCSPMKGHSHVYWYRQLPEEGLKFMVYLQKENIIDESGMPKERFSAEFPKEGPSILRIQQVVRGDSAAYFCASSPNSAGDTEAFFGQGTRLTVV.

This clonotype showed up many times. The chain joins TRBV18 to TRBJ2-2; 7 nucleotides match TRBD1. Germline loops: CDR1 KGHSH, CDR2 LQKENI. The CDR3 covers 15 residues. V gave up 5 bases and J gave up 1 base; unmatched junction bases: 4. As DNA, the CDR3 is TGTGCCAGCTCATCGGACAGGAAGAACACCGGGGAGCTGTTTTTT. Its translation: CASSSDRKNTGELFF.

This clonotype was recorded at least ten times. The CDR3 coding sequence is TGTGCCAGCATCCCCGGAGAAACAGGGACCTATGGCTACACCTTC. Protein sequence: CASIPGETGTYGYTF. This sequence joins TRBV12-3 or TRBV12-4 and TRBJ1-2; maybe TRBD1 (6 bases). Trimming removed 7 bases from V and 4 bases from J, with 19 bases in between. This CDR3 spans 15 amino acids.

This clonotype was seen only a few times. The J gene is TRBJ2-2, the V gene TRBV4-1; possible D gene TRBD1, 6 bases. CDR1 and CDR2 (germline): MGHRA, YSYEKL. The V and J ends lost 2 bases and 1 base respectively, with 11 bases between them. The CDR3 spans 16 residues. The CDR3 loop reads CASSQLGQRNTGELFF. CDR3 nucleotide sequence: TGCGCCAGCAGCCAACTCGGACAGAGGAACACCGGGGAGCTGTTTTTT.

The V gene is TRBV5-1, the J gene TRBJ2-2; 7 nucleotides agree with TRBD2. Germline assignment: CDR1 SGHRS and CDR2 YFSETQ. The CDR3 has 16 residues. J lost 3 bases, V lost 0 bases, and 5 bases had no gene match. CDR3 in DNA: TGCGCCAGCAGCTTGGAAGGGGAGGGCTACACCGGGGAGCTGTTTTTT. Translating it yields CASSLEGEGYTGELFF.

In this sample, this clonotype turned up many times. At one end the junction does not follow the germline gene, possibly because of a read error. V usage is TRBV4-1 and J usage is TRBJ2-7; 10 positions match TRBD1. The CDR3 loop spans 15 amino acids. Germline CDR1 is MGHRA and CDR2 is YSYEKL. The CDR3 sequence is CASSQSGTGAYEQYF. Written as DNA, the CDR3 is TGTGCCAGCTCGCAAAGTGGGACAGGGGCGTACGAGCAGTACTTC.

The rearrangement joins TRBV6-2 or TRBV6-3 to TRBJ2-5; D possibly corresponds to TRBD2 (7 bases). This CDR3 spans 15 amino acids. Per germline, CDR1 MNHEY and CDR2 SVGEGT. Between the trimmed V and J ends, which lost 0 bases and 5 bases, there was a span of 13 bases. The CDR3: CASSYSEGGGETQYF. The DNA for the CDR3 is TGTGCCAGCAGTTACTCGGAGGGGGGGGGGGAGACCCAGTACTTC.

This clonotype was recorded a few times. The J gene is TRBJ1-2, the V gene TRBV27; D remains ambiguous. The CDR3 covers 12 residues. Trimming removed 9 bases at V and 8 bases at J, with 16 bases between. Germline CDR1 reads MNHEY; CDR2 reads SMNVEV (reference sequence). CDR3 region: CASYTRVRGYTF. Here the CDR3 DNA reads TGTGCCAGTTATACGAGGGTGAGGGGCTACACCTTC.

V is TRBV7-2 and J is TRBJ1-4; TRBD1 might be the D (5 bases). This CDR3 has 15 amino acids. V was shortened by 2 bases and J by 6 bases, with 13 bases between the two germline ends. Germline V CDR1 and CDR2: SGHTA, FQGNSA. This CDR3 is CASSLTGTWDEKLFF. In DNA, the CDR3 is TGTGCCAGCAGCTTAACCGGGACTTGGGATGAAAAACTGTTTTTT. The entire variable domain, with the rest obtained from reference TRBV7-2 and TRBJ1-4, is as follows: GAGVSQSPSNKVTEKGKDVELRCDPISGHTALYWYRQSLGQGLEFLIYFQGNSAPDKSGLPSDRFSAERTGGSVSTLTIQRTQQEDSAVYLCASSLTGTWDEKLFFGSGTQLSVL.

The genes are TRBV7-2 and TRBJ2-2; D uncertain. V shed 4 bases and J shed 3 bases, with 3 bases lying between them. CDR3 length: 12 amino acids. Germline assignment: CDR1 SGHTA and CDR2 FQGNSA. CDR3 residues: CASSWYTGELFF. The DNA for the CDR3 is TGTGCCAGCAGCTGGTACACCGGGGAGCTGTTTTTT.

This clonotype has at least ten counts. The rearrangement uses TRBV30 and TRBJ2-4; 8 bases are shared with TRBD1. The CDR3 is 16 amino acids. V shed 0 bases and J 4 bases; nucleotides not matched to a gene: 8. Germline V lookup: CDR1 GTSNPN, CDR2 SVGIG (reference sequence). The CDR3 coding sequence is TGTGCCTGGAGTGTGGGGAGATGGGACAGGAAAAACATTCAGTACTTC. Translation gives CAWSVGRWDRKNIQYF.

This clonotype was recorded a few times. The CDR3 DNA reads TGTGCCAGCAGTTACTCGGGACAGGGAAGGACCCAGTACTTC. Translated: CASSYSGQGRTQYF. The chain has TRBV6-2 or TRBV6-3 and TRBJ2-5; 9 bases match TRBD1. The CDR3 totals 14 residues. Germline lookup yields CDR1 MNHEY and CDR2 SVGEGT. The junction had 3 bases not matched to a gene; V was cut back by 0 bases and J by 7 bases.